The 13 T cell receptor beta chains below come from one sample, sequenced in a study of T cells in Graves' hyperthyroidism and ophthalmopathy. Amplification of TCR beta CDR3 regions used RNA as the template. A first-round RT-PCR of the TCR CDR3 used the HTBI primer set. TCRdb passed the multiplex PCR reads through MiXCR, listing each CDR3 protein once. The sample has approximately 400,000 distinct CDR3 sequences, about a sixth seen once; the top ten hold 25% to 35%. Sequencing was performed on blood. These receptors were obtained from a woman aged 18-30 years with Graves' hyperthyroidism that later progressed to Graves' ophthalmopathy.

The chain links TRBV20-1 to TRBJ2-3, with unresolved D. This CDR3 is 11 amino acids long. The ends were cut back, 3 bases at V and 5 bases at J, with 6 bases in the middle. The germline V gene has CDR1 DFQATT and CDR2 SNEGSKA (reference sequence). For the CDR3, the DNA is TGCAGTGCTAGTCGGATAGATACGCAGTATTTT. It is translated as CSASRIDTQYF.

This clonotype was seen ten or more times. The chain employs TRBV20-1 and TRBJ1-5; D might be TRBD1 (6 bases). Trimming left V 0 bases short and J 1 base short, with 13 bases between. Per the germline V gene, CDR1 is DFQATT and CDR2 is SNEGSKA (reference sequence). The CDR3 runs 16 residues. The DNA of the CDR3 is TGCAGTGCTAGAGATCCTAAAGGGGGAAGCAATCAGCCCCAGCATTTT. Protein: CSARDPKGGSNQPQHF.

This chain joins TRBV5-1 and TRBJ2-7, with unresolved D. CDR3 size: 12 residues. V lost 4 bases to trimming and J lost 5 bases, with 10 bases between them. The V gene's germline CDR1 is SGHRS and CDR2 YFSETQ. The CDR3 DNA sequence: TGCGCCAGCAGCGGGGTATGGGACGAGCAGTACTTC. Translated: CASSGVWDEQYF.

The chain couples TRBV28 to TRBJ2-2; a possible D gene is TRBD1 (5 bases). The CDR3 contains 15 residues. Germline assignment: CDR1 MDHEN and CDR2 SYDVKM. Trimming cost V 3 bases and J 1 base, with 9 bases left between them. The DNA of the CDR3 is TGTGCCAGCAGTTTCCAGGGATGGAACACCGGGGAGCTGTTTTTT. Residues: CASSFQGWNTGELFF.

This clonotype was found many times. The rearrangement joins TRBV7-8 to TRBJ1-1; no clear D gene. This CDR3 is built from 14 residues. CDR1 and CDR2 from the germline V gene are SGHVS and FQNEAQ. V dropped 1 base and J dropped 7 bases, with 13 bases sitting between them. CDR3 protein: CASSLEGTVYEAFF. The CDR3, as DNA: TGTGCCAGCAGCTTAGAAGGAACGGTTTATGAAGCTTTCTTT.

As for this clonotype: This may come from a read error, since a much larger clone is one base off. Because the CDR3 is missing its conserved closing phenylalanine or tryptophan, this is likely a read error. This chain uses TRBV4-3 with TRBJ2-5; TRBD1 matches at 11 bases. CDR1 and CDR2 (germline): LGHNA, YSLEER. CDR3 size: 16 residues. V trimming: 4 bases; J trimming: 4 bases; junction bases outside the gene matches: 8. The CDR3 bases are TGCGCCAGCAGCCGAACGGGACAGGGGGTCCGAGAGACCCAGTACTCC. As protein: CASSRTGQGVRETQYS.

Many counts were recorded for this clonotype. The CDR3 here is CASIGTNSYEQYF. For the CDR3, the DNA is TGTGCCAGCATAGGGACAAATTCCTACGAGCAGTACTTC. The chain couples TRBV7-9 to TRBJ2-7; weak D call: TRBD1 (6 bases). The V gene's germline CDR1 is SEHNR and CDR2 FQNEAQ (reference sequence). The CDR3 contains 13 residues. The V and J ends lost 7 bases and 1 base respectively, with 11 bases between them.

This clonotype appeared a few times. The CDR3 DNA reads TGTGCCTGGAGTGTTCAGGGGAACGAGAAAAATGAAAAACTGTTTTTT. This codes for CAWSVQGNEKNEKLFF. The V call is TRBV30, the J call TRBJ1-4; the D gene is possibly TRBD1 (6 bases). Germline CDR1 is GTSNPN and CDR2 is SVGIG (reference sequence). V was clipped by 0 bases and J by 5 bases, with 16 bases between them. The CDR3 length is 16 residues.

The table lists this clonotype with a few counts. The chain is built from TRBV6-1 and TRBJ2-4, with D tentatively TRBD2 (6 bases). V was trimmed by 6 bases and J by 6 bases, leaving 24 bases between them. The germline CDR1 and CDR2 sequences are MNHNS and SASEGT. The CDR3 has 17 residues. CDR3 residues: CASRGGGGPSQGNIQYF. The CDR3 bases are TGTGCCAGCAGGGGGGGTGGCGGCCCTAGCCAAGGAAACATTCAGTACTTC.

The chain combines TRBV3-1 with TRBJ2-7, with 11 bases lining up with TRBD1. J lost 5 bases, V lost 4 bases, and 4 bases had no gene match. Germline V gives CDR1 LGHDT, CDR2 YNNKEL (reference sequence). The CDR3 runs to 14 residues. DNA of the CDR3: TGTGCCAGCAGCCCTGGACAGGGGGCCCACGAGCAGTACTTC. Amino acid sequence: CASSPGQGAHEQYF.

There are a few counts of this clonotype. The chain recombines TRBV19 with TRBJ2-3; no clear D. Trimming left V 6 bases short and J 1 base short, with 11 bases between. Germline CDR1 is LNHDA and CDR2 is SQIVND (reference sequence). The CDR3 is 14 amino acids. This chain's CDR3 is CASSWTDGTDTQYF. CDR3 nucleotide sequence: TGTGCCAGTAGCTGGACGGACGGCACAGATACGCAGTATTTT.

This chain links TRBV6-1 with TRBJ1-5; no firm D call. The V gene lost 6 bases and the J gene lost 1 base, with 4 bases spanning the gap. The CDR3 runs to 12 residues. Germline V lookup: CDR1 MNHNS, CDR2 SASEGT. The CDR3 coding sequence is TGTGCCAGCAGGCAGAGCAATCAGCCCCAGCATTTT. Translating gives CASRQSNQPQHF.

CDR3 bases: TGTGCCAGCAGTGATCTTGTGGGGAACACCGGGGAGCTGTTTTTT. Protein: CASSDLVGNTGELFF. The gene calls are TRBV6-1 and TRBJ2-2; D is unclear. V lost 3 bases, J lost 1 base, and 9 bases lay in between. The germline V gene has CDR1 MNHNS and CDR2 SASEGT. This CDR3 has 15 residues.